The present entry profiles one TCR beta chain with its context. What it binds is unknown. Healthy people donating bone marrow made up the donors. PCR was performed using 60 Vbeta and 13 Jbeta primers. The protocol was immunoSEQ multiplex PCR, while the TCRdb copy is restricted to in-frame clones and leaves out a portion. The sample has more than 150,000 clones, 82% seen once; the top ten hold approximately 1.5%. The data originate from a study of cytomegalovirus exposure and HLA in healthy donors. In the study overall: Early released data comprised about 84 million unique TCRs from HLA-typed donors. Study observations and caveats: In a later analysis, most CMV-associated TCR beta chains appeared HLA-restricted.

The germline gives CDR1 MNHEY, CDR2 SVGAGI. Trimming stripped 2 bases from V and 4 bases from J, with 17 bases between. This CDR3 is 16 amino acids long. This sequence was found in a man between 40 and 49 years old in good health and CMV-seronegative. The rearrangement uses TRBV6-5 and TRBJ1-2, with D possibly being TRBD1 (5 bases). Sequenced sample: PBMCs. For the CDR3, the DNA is TGTGCCAGCAGTTACGGTGGAGCAGGGCAGAGCTATGGCTACACCTTC. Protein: CASSYGGAGQSYGYTF.